The 2 T cell receptor beta chains given below trace back to one sample, sequenced in a study of blood T cell repertoires in COVID-19. TCRdb keeps only in-frame clones here, not all; method: immunoSEQ multiplex PCR. The repertoire consists of some 120,000 clones, with roughly nine tenths occurring once and the leading ten covering roughly 3.7%. Sample: peripheral blood. The receptor set was obtained from a man between 45 and 60 years old with active COVID-19.

The V call is TRBV6-5, the J call TRBJ2-7; D possibly corresponds to TRBD1 (6 bases). Trimming pared 5 bases from V and 2 bases from J, leaving 13 bases between. The germline CDR1 and CDR2 sequences are MNHEY and SVGAGI. This CDR3 spans 14 amino acids. The CDR3 protein is CASSPLAGAYEQYF. For the CDR3, the DNA is TGTGCCAGCAGTCCACTTGCAGGGGCCTACGAGCAGTACTTC.

The V call is TRBV3-1 (or the pseudogene TRBV3-2), the J call TRBJ2-3, with D unresolved. V lost 5 bases to trimming and J lost 5 bases, with 5 bases between them. The CDR3 sequence is 11 residues long. The germline V gene has CDR1 LGHDT and CDR2 YNNKEL (reference sequence). CDR3 in DNA: TGTGCCAGCAGCATACTAGATACGCAGTATTTT. Its translation: CASSILDTQYF.